These 14 T cell receptor beta chains came from one sample sequenced in a study of blood T cell repertoires in COVID-19. Only in-frame clones appear in the TCRdb table, and some are missing; sequencing was by immunoSEQ multiplex PCR. The table includes fewer than 250,000 clones, about 93% detected once. The specimen was peripheral blood. These receptors were collected from a man under 40 with COVID-19, enrolled during active disease.

The chain couples TRBV12-3 or TRBV12-4 to TRBJ1-6; tentative D call: TRBD1 (5 bases). CDR3 size: 11 residues. The V end lost 5 bases, the J end lost 12 bases, and 8 bases lay between the germline ends. CDR3 sequence (DNA): TGTGCCAGCAGTCTAAGGGGACCCCTCCACTTT. This sequence encodes CASSLRGPLHF.

CDR3 nucleotide sequence: TGTGCCAGCAGCCGAGGACAATACAATGAGCAGTTCTTC. Its translation is CASSRGQYNEQFF. The chain combines TRBV5-4 with TRBJ2-1; TRBD1 is a possible D gene (5 bases). Trimming cost V 4 bases and J 4 bases, with 9 bases left between them. This CDR3 contains 13 residues. Germline CDR1 reads SGHNT; CDR2 reads YYREEE (reference sequence).

The chain carries TRBV19 and TRBJ1-3; weak D call: TRBD1 (5 bases). The CDR3 spans 16 residues. Germline loops: CDR1 LNHDA, CDR2 SQIVND (reference sequence). Trimming took 3 bases from V and 0 from J, leaving 12 bases between them. The CDR3 loop is CASSIDSFVSGNTIYF. CDR3 in DNA: TGTGCCAGTAGTATTGACAGCTTCGTCTCTGGAAACACCATATATTTT.

The chain recombines TRBV7-7 with TRBJ2-3; TRBD2 aligns across 9 bases. This CDR3 has 15 residues. Germline trimming cut 5 bases from V and 5 bases from J; bases unmatched to any gene: 8. Germline V gene data show CDR1 as SSHAT and CDR2 as FNYEAQ (reference sequence). CDR3 region: CASSPNAGGGDTQYF. The CDR3 nucleotides are TGTGCCAGCAGCCCGAATGCGGGGGGGGGAGATACGCAGTATTTT.

V gene TRBV7-9 combines with J gene TRBJ1-4, with D perhaps matching TRBD1 (6 bases). CDR1 SEHNR and CDR2 FQNEAQ come from the germline V gene (reference sequence). The germline V and J ends were trimmed by 6 bases and 4 bases, with 15 bases remaining between them. This CDR3 region has 15 residues. The CDR3 DNA sequence: TGTGCCAGCAGATCCTCTCCCAGGGGTAATGAAAAACTGTTTTTT. Residues: CASRSSPRGNEKLFF.

This clone was seen once. The chain links TRBV2 to TRBJ1-6, with 8 positions matching TRBD1. Trimming cost V 6 bases and J 0 bases; bases outside gene matches: 1. CDR1 SNHLY and CDR2 FYNNEI come from the germline V gene. The CDR3 has 15 amino acids. DNA of the CDR3: TGTGCCAGCAGGGACAGGGACTCCTATAATTCACCCCTCCACTTT. This sequence encodes CASRDRDSYNSPLHF.

V usage is TRBV10-3 and J usage is TRBJ2-2; 10 nucleotides align to TRBD1. Trimming took 5 bases from V and 3 from J; bases not matched to a gene: 3. The germline gives CDR1 ENHRY, CDR2 SYGVKD. CDR3 length equals 15 residues. The CDR3 DNA follows: TGTGCCATCAGTAAGGGGACAGGGGACACCGGGGAGCTGTTTTTT. It is translated as CAISKGTGDTGELFF.

The chain links TRBV10-3 to TRBJ1-4; no definite D call. Trimming removed 10 bases at V and 0 bases at J, with 9 bases between. The germline V gene has CDR1 ENHRY and CDR2 SYGVKD. CDR3 length: 13 residues. The CDR3 region is CATSDSTNEKLFF. Here the CDR3 DNA reads TGTGCCACCTCAGACTCAACTAATGAAAAACTGTTTTTT.

This clone appeared a single time. This rearrangement joins TRBV3-1 (or the pseudogene TRBV3-2) to TRBJ1-1; TRBD1 is a possible D gene (6 bases). Germline V gene data show CDR1 as LGHDT and CDR2 as YNNKEL (reference sequence). The V end lost 1 base, the J end lost 1 base, and 19 bases lay between the germline ends. The CDR3 is 18 amino acids. CDR3 loop: CASSQGTVRLFRNTEAFF. CDR3 DNA: TGTGCCAGCAGCCAAGGGACAGTAAGGTTATTTCGGAACACTGAAGCTTTCTTT.

The rearrangement links TRBV12-3 or TRBV12-4 to TRBJ2-7, with D perhaps matching TRBD2 (6 bases). This CDR3 region has 12 residues. V was cut by 4 bases and J by 6 bases, with 10 bases left in between. CDR3 sequence: CASSYGGAEQYF. As DNA, the CDR3 is TGTGCCAGCAGTTACGGGGGTGCCGAGCAGTACTTC.

The chain's CDR3 is CASSHRGADTQYF. In nucleotides, the CDR3 is TGTGCCAGCAGTCACCGGGGTGCAGATACGCAGTATTTT. The chain couples TRBV6-5 to TRBJ2-3; D possibly corresponds to TRBD2 (5 bases). Germline CDR1 MNHEY, CDR2 SVGAGI. The germline V and J ends were trimmed by 5 bases and 4 bases, with 10 bases remaining between them. This CDR3 is 13 amino acids long.

The chain has TRBV11-2 and TRBJ1-6; 8 bases match TRBD1. Germline V lookup: CDR1 SGHAT, CDR2 FQNNGV. V was clipped by 3 bases and J by 11 bases; unmatched bases: 6. The CDR3 is made up of 14 amino acids. The CDR3, as DNA: TGTGCCAGCAGCTTGGACAGGGTAATTCCACCCCTCCACTTT. Its translation is CASSLDRVIPPLHF.

This rearrangement joins TRBV27 to TRBJ1-2; D is unclear. The CDR3 extends over 16 amino acids. Germline V gene data show CDR1 as MNHEY and CDR2 as SMNVEV (reference sequence). The V and J ends lost 6 bases and 1 base respectively, with 18 bases between them. The CDR3 here is CASRIETASSNYGYTF. In DNA form, the CDR3 reads TGTGCCAGCAGGATTGAAACAGCATCCAGTAACTATGGCTACACCTTC.

This clone came up once. The chain couples TRBV7-3 to TRBJ1-2; 12 bases are shared with TRBD1. Looked up from germline, CDR1 is SGHTA and CDR2 is FQGTGA. The CDR3 is made up of 17 amino acids. V dropped 2 bases and J dropped 8; count of bases not matched to a gene: 12. The CDR3 sequence: CASSLVPGQGARGGYTF. DNA of the CDR3: TGTGCCAGCAGCTTAGTCCCGGGACAGGGGGCGAGGGGAGGCTACACCTTC.